This TCR beta chain was observed in a study of blood T cell repertoires in COVID-19. Study background: Spain, Italy and the United States supplied samples that represented acute and convalescent COVID-19.

Looked up from germline, CDR1 is SGHNT and CDR2 is YYREEE (reference sequence). This CDR3 comprises 15 residues. After removal of 4 bases from V and 6 bases from J, the junction contained 7 bases not matched to a gene. This study enrolled people aged 18 to 89 from roughly 22 US geographic areas. Grouping used clinical history reported by participants in a survey and questionnaire. Repertoires were generated with immunoSEQ multiplex PCR, while TCRdb's copy carries only in-frame clones and drops some. The data show about 410,000 clones, roughly 87% seen once. The origin of this receptor is a man between 18 and 35 years old who had recovered from COVID-19. The sequenced sample consisted of PBMCs or T cells enriched from blood (not recorded which). The rearrangement links TRBV5-4 to TRBJ1-6, with 7 bases lining up with TRBD1. CDR3 nucleotide sequence: TGTGCCAGCAGCCCGCGGGACAGTATTAATTCACCCCTCCACTTT. Protein product: CASSPRDSINSPLHF.